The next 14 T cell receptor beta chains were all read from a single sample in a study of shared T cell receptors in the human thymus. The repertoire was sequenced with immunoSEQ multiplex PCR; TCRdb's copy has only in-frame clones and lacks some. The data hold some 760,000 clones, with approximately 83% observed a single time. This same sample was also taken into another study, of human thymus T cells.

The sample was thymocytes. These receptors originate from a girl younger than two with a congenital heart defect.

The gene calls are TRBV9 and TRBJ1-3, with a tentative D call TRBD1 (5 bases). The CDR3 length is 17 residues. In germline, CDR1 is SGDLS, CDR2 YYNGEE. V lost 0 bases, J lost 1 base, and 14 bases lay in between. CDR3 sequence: CASSVDSRGRSGNTIYF. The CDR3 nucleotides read TGTGCCAGCAGCGTAGATTCGCGGGGGAGGTCTGGAAACACCATATATTTT.

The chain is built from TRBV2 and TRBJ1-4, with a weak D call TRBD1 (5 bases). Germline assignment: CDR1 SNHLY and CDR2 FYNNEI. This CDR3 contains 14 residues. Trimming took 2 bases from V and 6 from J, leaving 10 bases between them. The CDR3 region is CASSEPRVDEKLFF. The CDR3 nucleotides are TGTGCCAGCAGTGAACCCAGGGTGGATGAAAAACTGTTTTTT.

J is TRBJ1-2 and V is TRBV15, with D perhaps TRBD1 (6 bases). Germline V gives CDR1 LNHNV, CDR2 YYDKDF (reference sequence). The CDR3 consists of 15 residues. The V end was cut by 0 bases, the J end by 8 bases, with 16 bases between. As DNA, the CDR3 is TGTGCCACCAGCAGAGAGCCCGACAGGCACCGGGGCTACACCTTC. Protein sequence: CATSREPDRHRGYTF.

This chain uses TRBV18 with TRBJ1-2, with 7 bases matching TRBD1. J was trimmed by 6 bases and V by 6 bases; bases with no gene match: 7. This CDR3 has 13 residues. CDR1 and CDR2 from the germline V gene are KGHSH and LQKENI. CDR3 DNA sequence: TGTGCCAGCTCCCTCGACAGGGACCATGGCTACACCTTC. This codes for CASSLDRDHGYTF.

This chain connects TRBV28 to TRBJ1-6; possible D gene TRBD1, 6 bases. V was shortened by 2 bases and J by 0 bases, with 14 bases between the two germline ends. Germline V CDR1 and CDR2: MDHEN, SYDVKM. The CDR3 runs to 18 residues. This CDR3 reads CASSLLDSQSSYNSPLHF. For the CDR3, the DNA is TGTGCCAGCAGTTTACTGGACAGCCAGAGCTCCTATAATTCACCCCTCCACTTT.

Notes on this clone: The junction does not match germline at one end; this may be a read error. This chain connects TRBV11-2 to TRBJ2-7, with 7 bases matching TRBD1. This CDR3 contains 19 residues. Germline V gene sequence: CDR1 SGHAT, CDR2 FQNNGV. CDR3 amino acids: CASRLAPPIQGPKDYEQYF. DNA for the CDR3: TGTGCCAGCAGATTAGCCCCCCCTATACAGGGGCCGAAAGACTACGAGCAGTACTTC.

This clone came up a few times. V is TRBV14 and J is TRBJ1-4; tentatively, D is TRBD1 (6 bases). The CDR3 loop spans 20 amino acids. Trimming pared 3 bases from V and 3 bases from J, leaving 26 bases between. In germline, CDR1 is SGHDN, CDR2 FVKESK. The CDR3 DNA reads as TGTGCCAGCAGCCACGACTCGGGGGGCAGGGCGCCCCGGGCTAATGAAAAACTGTTTTTT. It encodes CASSHDSGGRAPRANEKLFF.

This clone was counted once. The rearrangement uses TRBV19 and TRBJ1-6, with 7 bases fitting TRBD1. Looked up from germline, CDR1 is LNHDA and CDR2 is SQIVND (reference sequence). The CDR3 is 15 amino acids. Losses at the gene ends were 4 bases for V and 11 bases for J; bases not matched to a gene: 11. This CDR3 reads CASSTSKTGLTPLHF. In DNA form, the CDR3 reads TGTGCCAGTAGTACCTCAAAGACAGGGCTTACACCCCTCCACTTT.

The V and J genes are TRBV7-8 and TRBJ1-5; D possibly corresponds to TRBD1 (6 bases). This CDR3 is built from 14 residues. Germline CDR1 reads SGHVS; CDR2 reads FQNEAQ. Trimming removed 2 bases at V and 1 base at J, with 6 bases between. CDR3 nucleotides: TGTGCCAGCAGCTTAAGGGGGAGCAATCAGCCCCAGCATTTT. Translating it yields CASSLRGSNQPQHF. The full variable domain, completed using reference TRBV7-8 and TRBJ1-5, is GAGVSQSPRYKVAKRGQDVALRCDPISGHVSLFWYQQALGQGPEFLTYFQNEAQLDKSGLPSDRFFAERPEGSVSTLKIQRTQQEDSAVYLCASSLRGSNQPQHFGDGTRLSIL.

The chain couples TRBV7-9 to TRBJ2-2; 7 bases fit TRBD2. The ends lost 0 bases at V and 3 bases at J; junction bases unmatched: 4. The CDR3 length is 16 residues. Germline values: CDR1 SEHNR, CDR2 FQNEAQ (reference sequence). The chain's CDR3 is CASSLAPGRDTGELFF. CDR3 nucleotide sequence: TGTGCCAGCAGCTTAGCTCCGGGGAGGGACACCGGGGAGCTGTTTTTT. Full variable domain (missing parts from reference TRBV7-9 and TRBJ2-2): DTGVSQNPRHKITKRGQNVTFRCDPISEHNRLYWYRQTLGQGPEFLTYFQNEAQLEKSRLLSDRFSAERPKGSFSTLEIQRTEQGDSAMYLCASSLAPGRDTGELFFGEGSRLTVL.

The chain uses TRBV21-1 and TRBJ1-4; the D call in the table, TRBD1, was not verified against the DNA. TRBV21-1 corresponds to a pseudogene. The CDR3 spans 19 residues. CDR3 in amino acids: CASSKAGQWDRRFNEKLFF. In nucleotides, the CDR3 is TGTGCCAGCAGCAAAGCCGGACAGTGGGATCGTAGGTTTAATGAAAAACTGTTTTTT.

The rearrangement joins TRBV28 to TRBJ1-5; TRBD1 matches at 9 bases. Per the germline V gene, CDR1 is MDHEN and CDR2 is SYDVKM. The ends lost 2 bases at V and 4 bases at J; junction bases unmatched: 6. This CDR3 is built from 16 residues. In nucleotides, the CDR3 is TGTGCCAGCAGTTTACGCATCGGGACAGGGAATCAGCCCCAGCATTTT. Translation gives CASSLRIGTGNQPQHF.

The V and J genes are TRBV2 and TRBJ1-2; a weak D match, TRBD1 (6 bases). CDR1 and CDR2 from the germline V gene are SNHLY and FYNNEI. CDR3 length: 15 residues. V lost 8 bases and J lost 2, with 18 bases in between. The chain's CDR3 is CASSGTPAPNYGYTF. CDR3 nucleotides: TGTGCCAGCTCCGGGACACCCGCTCCCAACTATGGCTACACCTTC.

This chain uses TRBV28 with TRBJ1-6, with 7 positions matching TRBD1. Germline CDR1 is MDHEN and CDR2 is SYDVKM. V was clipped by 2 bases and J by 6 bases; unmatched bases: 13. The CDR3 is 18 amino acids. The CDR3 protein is CASSLPSRDSGRNSPLHF. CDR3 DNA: TGTGCCAGCAGTTTACCCTCCCGGGACAGCGGACGTAATTCACCCCTCCACTTT.